Below, 25 T cell receptor beta chains from the same sample are listed, as sequenced in a study of shared T cell receptors in the human thymus. Measured with immunoSEQ multiplex PCR; TCRdb has only the in-frame clones, and not every one. The sample consists of some 760,000 clones, 70% to 90% of them appearing once. The same sample was also used in a study of human thymus T cells.

Sequencing was carried out using thymocytes. The origin of the receptors is a girl less than two years old with a congenital heart defect.

This clone was observed once. The chain couples TRBV2 to TRBJ1-4, with 9 bases identical to TRBD1. The CDR3 consists of 18 residues. The J segment lost 4 bases and the V segment lost 8 bases, leaving 17 bases of the junction unmatched. Germline-derived CDR1 and CDR2 are SNHLY and FYNNEI. CDR3 sequence (DNA): TGTGCCAGCCGGGACAGGGCGAGATCACTTTCCCATAATGAAAAACTGTTTTTT. Translated, it gives CASRDRARSLSHNEKLFF.

This clone showed up just once. The chain employs TRBV29-1 and TRBJ1-2, with no clear D. The CDR3 runs to 13 residues. The germline V and J ends were trimmed by 8 bases and 3 bases, with 16 bases remaining between them. CDR1 is SQVTM, CDR2 ANQGSEA, per germline. As DNA, the CDR3 is TGCAGCCCCCGGCGGTTGAGGGACTATGGCTACACCTTC. Protein: CSPRRLRDYGYTF.

This clone was recorded a few times. The chain employs TRBV7-2 and TRBJ1-2, with D perhaps TRBD1 (6 bases). V dropped 1 base and J dropped 5 bases, with 14 bases sitting between them. The CDR3 runs to 15 residues. Per the germline V gene, CDR1 is SGHTA and CDR2 is FQGNSA. The CDR3 nucleotides read TGTGCCAGCAGCTTAGGTACAGGGTCTCTGTATGGCTACACCTTC. Residues: CASSLGTGSLYGYTF.

The J gene is TRBJ1-5, the V gene TRBV11-2; D might be TRBD1 (6 bases). V was pared by 0 bases and J by 9 bases, with 15 bases between. The germline gives CDR1 SGHAT, CDR2 FQNNGV. This CDR3 region has 15 residues. The CDR3: CASSLDGPQGGPQHF. The DNA for the CDR3 is TGTGCCAGCAGCTTAGATGGGCCCCAAGGGGGGCCCCAGCATTTT.

This chain links TRBV19 with TRBJ1-1; the D is unclear. Germline loops: CDR1 LNHDA, CDR2 SQIVND (reference sequence). The CDR3 runs 11 residues. Trimming removed 11 bases at V and 1 base at J, with 8 bases between. The CDR3 DNA reads TGTGCCTCAACAGAGAACACTGAAGCTTTCTTT. Its protein is CASTENTEAFF. The full variable domain, in which reference TRBV19 and TRBJ1-1 provide the parts outside the CDR3, is DGGITQSPKYLFRKEGQNVTLSCEQNLNHDAMYWYRQDPGQGLRLIYYSQIVNDFQKGDIAEGYSVSREKKESFPLTVTSAQKNPTAFYLCASTENTEAFFGQGTRLTVV.

The V gene is TRBV28, the J gene TRBJ2-7; weak D call: TRBD1 (5 bases). The CDR3 is made up of 14 amino acids. Per the germline V gene, CDR1 is MDHEN and CDR2 is SYDVKM. The V gene lost 3 bases and the J gene lost 2 bases, with 11 bases spanning the gap. CDR3 in amino acids: CASSFRVGAYEQYF. CDR3 nucleotide sequence: TGTGCCAGCAGTTTCAGGGTCGGTGCCTACGAGCAGTACTTC.

The table lists this clone with a count of one. CDR3 in amino acids: CASRPRHGEYNEQFF. The CDR3 DNA reads as TGTGCCAGTAGACCCAGACACGGGGAGTACAATGAGCAGTTCTTC. The chain is built from TRBV19 and TRBJ2-1; possible D gene TRBD2, 5 bases. The CDR3 sequence is 15 residues long. CDR1 and CDR2 from the germline V gene are LNHDA and SQIVND (reference sequence). V was pared by 6 bases and J by 4 bases, with 16 bases between.

The V call is TRBV10-1, the J call TRBJ2-5; 8 bases line up with TRBD2. Germline V CDR1 and CDR2: WNHNN, SYGVQD (reference sequence). The CDR3 runs to 17 residues. V lost 0 bases, J lost 5 bases, and 11 bases stayed unmatched. The CDR3 DNA is TGCGCCAGCAGTGAGTCGTTACCGGGGGGGCTCGGGGAGACCCAGTACTTC. Protein product: CASSESLPGGLGETQYF.

The chain carries TRBV15 and TRBJ1-2, with a weak D call TRBD1 (5 bases). The CDR3 is made up of 16 amino acids. Germline values: CDR1 LNHNV, CDR2 YYDKDF (reference sequence). V lost 4 bases and J 4 bases, leaving 19 bases between the germline ends. The CDR3, as DNA: TGTGCCACCAGCACTAACAGGTCGTGGAACGCCTATGGCTACACCTTC. Amino acid sequence: CATSTNRSWNAYGYTF.

V gene TRBV5-1 combines with J gene TRBJ1-4, with 12 bases fitting TRBD1. The germline V gene has CDR1 SGHRS and CDR2 YFSETQ. The CDR3 runs 14 residues. The V segment lost 4 bases and the J segment 7 bases; nucleotides outside the gene matches: 2. The CDR3: CASSPGQGAEKLFF. CDR3 coding DNA: TGCGCCAGCAGCCCGGGACAGGGGGCTGAAAAACTGTTTTTT.

This chain connects TRBV18 to TRBJ1-2; D perhaps matches TRBD1 (5 bases). V gave up 3 bases and J gave up 3 bases, with 11 bases separating them. Germline V gene data show CDR1 as KGHSH and CDR2 as LQKENI. This CDR3 is 14 amino acids long. The CDR3 nucleotides are TGTGCCAGCTCACCTCGGGCGACAGACTATGGCTACACCTTC. Its translation is CASSPRATDYGYTF.

This chain uses TRBV18 with TRBJ1-2; 7 bases agree with TRBD1. V was clipped by 4 bases and J by 5 bases; unmatched bases: 13. The CDR3 has 16 residues. CDR1 and CDR2 (germline): KGHSH, LQKENI. The CDR3 reads CASSRNGTAQRYGYTF. The CDR3 DNA reads as TGTGCCAGCTCACGAAACGGGACAGCCCAGCGTTATGGCTACACCTTC.

V is TRBV28 and J is TRBJ2-7; TRBD1 aligns across 9 bases. This CDR3 is 14 amino acids long. V shed 7 bases, J shed 5 bases, and the junction held 9 bases outside the gene matches. Germline V lookup: CDR1 MDHEN, CDR2 SYDVKM. Here the CDR3 reads CASKSGTGCHEQYF. The CDR3 DNA follows: TGTGCCAGCAAAAGCGGGACAGGGTGCCACGAGCAGTACTTC.

The rearrangement links TRBV10-3 to TRBJ2-3, with 9 bases fitting TRBD2. The V gene end was trimmed by 2 bases and the J gene end by 5 bases; junction bases not matched to a gene: 11. There are 17 residues in the CDR3. Germline values: CDR1 ENHRY, CDR2 SYGVKD. Here the CDR3 DNA reads TGTGCCATCAGTGAGCCGCCGGGGCGGGGGGGCGGAGATACGCAGTATTTT. This encodes CAISEPPGRGGGDTQYF.

The V gene is TRBV5-1, the J gene TRBJ1-3; 8 positions agree with TRBD1. Germline lookup yields CDR1 SGHRS and CDR2 YFSETQ. The trim removed 3 bases at V and 0 bases at J, leaving 8 bases unmatched. The CDR3 spans 17 residues. CDR3 region: CASSWGMTGDSGNTIYF. The CDR3 DNA reads TGCGCCAGCAGCTGGGGGATGACAGGGGACTCTGGAAACACCATATATTTT.

V usage is TRBV27 and J usage is TRBJ1-1, with 8 nucleotides matching TRBD1. The CDR3 loop spans 17 amino acids. The trim removed 5 bases at V and 5 bases at J, leaving 16 bases unmatched. CDR1 MNHEY and CDR2 SMNVEV come from the germline V gene (reference sequence). The CDR3 reads CASSPWTGRVVGTEAFF. The CDR3 bases are TGTGCCAGCAGTCCCTGGACAGGGAGGGTGGTAGGAACTGAAGCTTTCTTT.

The rearrangement uses TRBV7-9 and TRBJ2-1; the match to TRBD2 covers 13 bases. The V gene end was trimmed by 1 base and the J gene end by 4 bases; junction bases not matched to a gene: 4. The CDR3 is 17 amino acids. Germline V CDR1 and CDR2: SEHNR, FQNEAQ (reference sequence). The CDR3: CASSLEGTSGEYNEQFF. The CDR3, as DNA: TGTGCCAGCAGCTTAGAGGGGACTAGCGGGGAGTACAATGAGCAGTTCTTC.

This clone was counted a few times. The V gene is TRBV6-1, the J gene TRBJ2-1, with 9 positions matching TRBD2. Germline V gives CDR1 MNHNS, CDR2 SASEGT. V shed 4 bases and J 2 bases; nucleotides not matched to a gene: 9. This CDR3 has 17 residues. The CDR3 DNA is TGTGCCAGCAGTGGGTTGGGCGGGGGGGCCACCTACAATGAGCAGTTCTTC. Amino acid sequence: CASSGLGGGATYNEQFF.

This clone was counted a few times. The chain couples TRBV4-3 to TRBJ1-1; no firm D call. Germline V CDR1 and CDR2: LGHNA, YSLEER. This CDR3 has 12 residues. The V end was cut by 7 bases, the J end by 7 bases, with 13 bases between. CDR3 coding DNA: TGCGCCAGCAAGGGAGGTCCAGATGAAGCTTTCTTT. Amino acids: CASKGGPDEAFF.

The chain has TRBV5-1 and TRBJ2-7; D ambiguous. CDR3 size: 15 residues. V was cut by 4 bases and J by 3 bases, with 17 bases left in between. The germline CDR1 and CDR2 sequences are SGHRS and YFSETQ. As DNA, the CDR3 is TGCGCCAGCAGCCCACTCGAGACCCTAGGCTACGAGCAGTACTTC. This codes for CASSPLETLGYEQYF.

Points on this clone: In the same sample, other DNA sequences code for this CDR3. The chain uses TRBV1 and TRBJ2-2; the D call of TRBD2 is as the table states it, not checked on the DNA. TRBV1 represents a pseudogene. The CDR3 length is 17 residues. CDR3 sequence reads: CTSSRLAGATTGGELFF. CDR3 in DNA: TGCACCAGCAGCCGACTAGCGGGGGCCACCACGGGGGGGGAGCTGTTTTTT.

The chain links TRBV12-5 to TRBJ1-1; 11 nucleotides line up with TRBD1. CDR3 length: 13 residues. CDR1 LGHNT and CDR2 FRNRAP come from the germline V gene. Losses at the gene ends were 6 bases for V and 6 bases for J; bases not matched to a gene: 3. Here the CDR3 reads CASGQGQGAEAFF. The CDR3 nucleotides read TGTGCTAGTGGCCAGGGACAGGGGGCTGAAGCTTTCTTT.

The count of this clone is one. The chain's CDR3 is CASSSRTGLYPNYGYTF. For the CDR3, the DNA is TGTGCCAGCAGCTCCAGGACAGGACTTTATCCAAACTATGGCTACACCTTC. V usage is TRBV7-2 and J usage is TRBJ1-2; 7 bases map to TRBD1. Germline trimming cut 4 bases from V and 2 bases from J; bases unmatched to any gene: 13. The CDR3 is 17 residues long. CDR1 is SGHTA, CDR2 FQGNSA, per germline.

The gene calls are TRBV9 and TRBJ1-2; a possible D gene is TRBD1 (6 bases). The V and J ends lost 2 bases and 0 bases respectively, with 14 bases between them. This CDR3 comprises 16 residues. CDR1 SGDLS and CDR2 YYNGEE come from the germline V gene. CDR3 in DNA: TGTGCCAGCAGCGTCGTAACAGGGCAAGCTAACTATGGCTACACCTTC. Its protein is CASSVVTGQANYGYTF.

This clone was observed a single time. The chain employs TRBV4-3 and TRBJ1-2; 7 bases match TRBD1. CDR3 length: 14 amino acids. Losses at the gene ends were 0 bases for V and 8 bases for J; bases not matched to a gene: 6. In germline, CDR1 is LGHNA, CDR2 YSLEER. CDR3 amino acids: CASSQEGRGNGYTF. In DNA, the CDR3 is TGCGCCAGCAGCCAAGAAGGCAGGGGGAACGGCTACACCTTC.